The present TCR beta chain was sequenced within a study of CD8 T cells in Susac syndrome. RNA was extracted with the RNeasy kit, and a quantity of roughly 0.45 to 1 ug was reverse transcribed using random hexamers. The amplification used immunoSEQ multiplex PCR on TCR beta CDR3; it spanned 54 Vbeta and 13 Jbeta. TCRdb re-derived calls from the immunoSEQ multiplex PCR reads in MiXCR, one entry per CDR3 protein. The data contain about 180,000 distinct CDR3 sequences, around 95% of them singletons. V was pared by 6 bases and J by 5 bases, with 16 bases between. The CDR3 totals 14 residues. CDR1 and CDR2 (germline): SEHNR, FQNEAQ (reference sequence).

The gene calls are TRBV7-9 and TRBJ2-5; D is uncertain. Material for sequencing was CD8+ T cells from PBMCs. This receptor was obtained from a human donor with multiple sclerosis. CDR3 loop: CASRAPLRTETQYF. In DNA, the CDR3 is TGTGCCAGCAGGGCGCCGCTGAGGACGGAGACCCAGTACTTC.